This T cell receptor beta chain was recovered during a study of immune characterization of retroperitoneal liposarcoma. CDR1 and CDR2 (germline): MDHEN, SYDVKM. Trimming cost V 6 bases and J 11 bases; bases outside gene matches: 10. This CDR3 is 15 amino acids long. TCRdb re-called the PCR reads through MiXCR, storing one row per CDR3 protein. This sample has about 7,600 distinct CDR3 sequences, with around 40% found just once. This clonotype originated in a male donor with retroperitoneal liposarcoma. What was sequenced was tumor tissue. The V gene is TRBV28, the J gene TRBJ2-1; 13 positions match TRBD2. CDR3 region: CASSGRGLAGPQQFF. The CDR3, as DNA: TGTGCCAGCAGCGGACGGGGACTAGCGGGACCTCAGCAGTTCTTC.